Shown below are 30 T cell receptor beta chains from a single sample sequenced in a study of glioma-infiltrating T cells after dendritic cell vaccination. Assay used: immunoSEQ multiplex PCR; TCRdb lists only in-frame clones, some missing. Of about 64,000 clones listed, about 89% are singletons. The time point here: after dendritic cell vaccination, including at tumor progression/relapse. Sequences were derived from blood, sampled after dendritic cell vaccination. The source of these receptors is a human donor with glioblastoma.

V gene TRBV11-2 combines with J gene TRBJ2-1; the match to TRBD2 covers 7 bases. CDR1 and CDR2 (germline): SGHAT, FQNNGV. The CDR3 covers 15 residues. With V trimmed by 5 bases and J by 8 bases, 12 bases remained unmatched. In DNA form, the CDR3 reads TGTGCCAGCAGCCCCCATCTGCGGGGGAAGGATGAGCAGTTCTTC. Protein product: CASSPHLRGKDEQFF.

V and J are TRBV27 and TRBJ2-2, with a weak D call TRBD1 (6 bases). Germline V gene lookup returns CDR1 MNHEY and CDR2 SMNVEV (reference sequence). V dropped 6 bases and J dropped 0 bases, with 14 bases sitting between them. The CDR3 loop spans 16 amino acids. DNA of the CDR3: TGTGCCAGCAGCCGACAGGCTAACTCGAACACCGGGGAGCTGTTTTTT. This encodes CASSRQANSNTGELFF.

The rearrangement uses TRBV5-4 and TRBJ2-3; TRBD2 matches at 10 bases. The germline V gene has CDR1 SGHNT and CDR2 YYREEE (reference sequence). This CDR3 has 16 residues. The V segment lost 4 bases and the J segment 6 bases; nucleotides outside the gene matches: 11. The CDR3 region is CASSPRERGGQDTQYF. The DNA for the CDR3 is TGTGCCAGCAGCCCAAGAGAGCGGGGGGGCCAGGATACGCAGTATTTT.

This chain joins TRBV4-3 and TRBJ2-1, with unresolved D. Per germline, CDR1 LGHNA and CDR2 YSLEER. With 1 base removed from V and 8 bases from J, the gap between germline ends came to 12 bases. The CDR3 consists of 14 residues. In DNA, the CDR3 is TGCGCCAGCAGCCAAGGATTAAGCGTAGATGAGCAGTTCTTC. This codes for CASSQGLSVDEQFF.

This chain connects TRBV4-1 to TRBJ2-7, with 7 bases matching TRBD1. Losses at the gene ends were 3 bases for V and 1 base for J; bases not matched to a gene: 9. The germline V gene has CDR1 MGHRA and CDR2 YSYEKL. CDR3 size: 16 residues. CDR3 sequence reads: CASSHPRDSASYEQYF. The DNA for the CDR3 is TGCGCCAGCAGCCACCCCAGGGACAGCGCTTCCTACGAGCAGTACTTC.

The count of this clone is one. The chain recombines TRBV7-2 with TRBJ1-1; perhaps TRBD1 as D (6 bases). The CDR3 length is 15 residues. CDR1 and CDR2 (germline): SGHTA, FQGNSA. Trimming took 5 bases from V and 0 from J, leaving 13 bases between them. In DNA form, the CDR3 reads TGTGCCAGCAGCCACTTCGACAGGATGAACACTGAAGCTTTCTTT. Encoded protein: CASSHFDRMNTEAFF.

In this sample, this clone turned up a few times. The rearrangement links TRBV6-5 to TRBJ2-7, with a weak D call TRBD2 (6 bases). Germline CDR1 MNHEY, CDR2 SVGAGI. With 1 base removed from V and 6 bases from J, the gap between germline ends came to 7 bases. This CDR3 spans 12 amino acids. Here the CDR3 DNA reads TGTGCCAGCAGTTACTTGGGAGGCGAGCAGTACTTC. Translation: CASSYLGGEQYF.

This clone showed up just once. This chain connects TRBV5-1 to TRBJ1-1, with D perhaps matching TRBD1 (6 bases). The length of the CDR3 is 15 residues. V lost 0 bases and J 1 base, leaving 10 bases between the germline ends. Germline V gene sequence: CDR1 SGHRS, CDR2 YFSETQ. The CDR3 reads CASSLAGDGNTEAFF. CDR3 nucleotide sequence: TGCGCCAGCAGCTTGGCAGGGGATGGGAACACTGAAGCTTTCTTT.

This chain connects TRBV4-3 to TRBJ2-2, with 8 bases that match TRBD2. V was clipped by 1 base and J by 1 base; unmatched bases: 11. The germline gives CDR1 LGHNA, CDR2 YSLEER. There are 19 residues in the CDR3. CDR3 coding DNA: TGCGCCAGCAGCCAAGCTCAAAAAGGGCTAGCGGGGAACACCGGGGAGCTGTTTTTT. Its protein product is CASSQAQKGLAGNTGELFF.

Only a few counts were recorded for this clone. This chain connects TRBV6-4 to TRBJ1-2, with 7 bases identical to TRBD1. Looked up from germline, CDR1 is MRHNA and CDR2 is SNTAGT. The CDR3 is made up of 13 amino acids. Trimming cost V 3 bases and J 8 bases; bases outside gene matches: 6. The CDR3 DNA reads TGTGCCAGCAGTGAAAGACAGGGTAGCGGCTACACCTTC. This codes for CASSERQGSGYTF.

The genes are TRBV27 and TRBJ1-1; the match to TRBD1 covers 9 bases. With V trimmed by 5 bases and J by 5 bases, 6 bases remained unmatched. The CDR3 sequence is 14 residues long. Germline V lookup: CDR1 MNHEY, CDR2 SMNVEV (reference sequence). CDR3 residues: CASSLRTGVTEAFF. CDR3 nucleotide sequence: TGTGCCAGCAGTCTCAGGACAGGGGTGACTGAAGCTTTCTTT.

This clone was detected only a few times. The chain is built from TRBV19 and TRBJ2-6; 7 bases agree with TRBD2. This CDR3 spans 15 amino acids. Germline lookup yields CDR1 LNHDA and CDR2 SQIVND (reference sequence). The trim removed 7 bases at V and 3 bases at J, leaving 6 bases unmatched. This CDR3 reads CASKEAGIGANVLTF. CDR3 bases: TGTGCCAGTAAAGAAGCGGGGATTGGGGCCAACGTCCTGACTTTC.

This CDR3 reads CASSQDTRASYNEQFF. For the CDR3, the DNA is TGCGCCAGCAGCCAAGATACGCGGGCAAGCTACAATGAGCAGTTCTTC. This chain connects TRBV4-3 to TRBJ2-1, with D tentatively TRBD2 (5 bases). CDR3 length: 16 residues. The V gene lost 0 bases and the J gene lost 3 bases, with 12 bases spanning the gap. Germline CDR1 reads LGHNA; CDR2 reads YSLEER.

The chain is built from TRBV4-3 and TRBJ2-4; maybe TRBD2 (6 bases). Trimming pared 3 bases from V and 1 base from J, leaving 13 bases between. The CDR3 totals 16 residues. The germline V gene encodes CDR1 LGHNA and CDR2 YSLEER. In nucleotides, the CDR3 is TGCGCCAGCAGCCACGACCCTGGGGGGGCCAAAAACATTCAGTACTTC. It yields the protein CASSHDPGGAKNIQYF.

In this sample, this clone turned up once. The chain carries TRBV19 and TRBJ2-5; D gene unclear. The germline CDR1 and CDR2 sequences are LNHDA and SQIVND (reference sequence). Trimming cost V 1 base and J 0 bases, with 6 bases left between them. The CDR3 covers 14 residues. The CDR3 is CASSIVEDQETQYF. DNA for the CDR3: TGTGCCAGTAGTATAGTCGAGGACCAAGAGACCCAGTACTTC.

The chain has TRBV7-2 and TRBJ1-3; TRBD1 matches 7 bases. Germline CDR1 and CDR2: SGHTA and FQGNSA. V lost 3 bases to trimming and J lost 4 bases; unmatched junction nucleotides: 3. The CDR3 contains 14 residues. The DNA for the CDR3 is TGTGCCAGCAGCTTTTTGACAGGGGGAAACACCATATATTTT. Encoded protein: CASSFLTGGNTIYF.

CDR3 amino acids: CASSLGSWFNEQFF. CDR3 sequence (DNA): TGTGCCAGCAGTCTCGGGAGCTGGTTCAATGAGCAGTTCTTC. This sequence joins TRBV6-5 and TRBJ2-1; a possible D gene is TRBD2 (6 bases). V lost 5 bases and J lost 6, with 14 bases in between. The CDR3 length is 14 residues. The germline V gene encodes CDR1 MNHEY and CDR2 SVGAGI.

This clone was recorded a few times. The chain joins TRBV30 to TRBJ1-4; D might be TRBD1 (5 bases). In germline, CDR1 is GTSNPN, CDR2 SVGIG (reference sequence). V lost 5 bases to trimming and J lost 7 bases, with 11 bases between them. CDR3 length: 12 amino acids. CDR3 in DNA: TGTGCCTGGGCTACCCAGGGTGAAAAACTGTTTTTT. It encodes CAWATQGEKLFF.

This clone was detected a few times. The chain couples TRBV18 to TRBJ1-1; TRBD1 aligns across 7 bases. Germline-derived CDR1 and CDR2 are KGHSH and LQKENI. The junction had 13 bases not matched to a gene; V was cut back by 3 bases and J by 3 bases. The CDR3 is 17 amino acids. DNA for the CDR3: TGTGCCAGCTCACCTAGATCGACAGGGTCGGGGCACACTGAAGCTTTCTTT. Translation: CASSPRSTGSGHTEAFF.

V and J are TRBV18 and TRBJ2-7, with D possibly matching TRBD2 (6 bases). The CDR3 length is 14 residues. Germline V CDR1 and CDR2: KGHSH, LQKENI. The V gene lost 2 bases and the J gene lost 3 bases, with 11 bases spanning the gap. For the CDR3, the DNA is TGTGCCAGCTCACCAGGTTGGAGGGACTACGAGCAGTACTTC. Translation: CASSPGWRDYEQYF.

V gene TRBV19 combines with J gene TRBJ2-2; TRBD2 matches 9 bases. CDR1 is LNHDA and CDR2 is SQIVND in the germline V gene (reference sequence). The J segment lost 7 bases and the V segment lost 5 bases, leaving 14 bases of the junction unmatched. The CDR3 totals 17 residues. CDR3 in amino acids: CASSPRGSGTSNGELFF. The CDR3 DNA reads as TGTGCCAGTAGTCCCAGGGGTAGCGGGACTAGCAACGGGGAGCTGTTTTTT.

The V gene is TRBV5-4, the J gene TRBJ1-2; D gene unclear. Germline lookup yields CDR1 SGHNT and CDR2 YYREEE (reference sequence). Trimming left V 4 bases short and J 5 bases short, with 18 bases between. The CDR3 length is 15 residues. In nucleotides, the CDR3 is TGTGCCAGCAGCCCGGAGGGTTTAGGACTTTATGGCTACACCTTC. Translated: CASSPEGLGLYGYTF.

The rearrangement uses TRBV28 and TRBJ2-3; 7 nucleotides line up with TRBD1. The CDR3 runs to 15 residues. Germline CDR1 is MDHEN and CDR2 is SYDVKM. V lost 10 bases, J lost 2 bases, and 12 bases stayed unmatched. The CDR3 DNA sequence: TGTGCCACCCACCCTCCAGGGGGATACACAGATACGCAGTATTTT. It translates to CATHPPGGYTDTQYF. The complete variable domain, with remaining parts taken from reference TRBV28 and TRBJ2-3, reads DVKVTQSSRYLVKRTGEKVFLECVQDMDHENMFWYRQDPGLGLRLIYFSYDVKMKEKGDIPEGYSVSREKKERFSLILESASTNQTSMYLCATHPPGGYTDTQYFGPGTRLTVL.

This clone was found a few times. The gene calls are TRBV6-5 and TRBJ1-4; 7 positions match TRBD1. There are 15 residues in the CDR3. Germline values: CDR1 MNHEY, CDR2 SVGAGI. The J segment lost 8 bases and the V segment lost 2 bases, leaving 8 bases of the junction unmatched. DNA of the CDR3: TGTGCCAGCAGTTACGAGGGGGCCTTTCGAGAAAAACTGTTTTTT. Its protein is CASSYEGAFREKLFF.

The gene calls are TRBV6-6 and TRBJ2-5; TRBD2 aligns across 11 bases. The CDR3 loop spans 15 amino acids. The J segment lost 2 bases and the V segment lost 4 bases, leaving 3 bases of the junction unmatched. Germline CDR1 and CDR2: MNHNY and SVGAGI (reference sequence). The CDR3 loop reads CASSSRLAGQETQYF. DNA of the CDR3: TGTGCCAGCAGTTCCCGACTAGCGGGGCAAGAGACCCAGTACTTC.

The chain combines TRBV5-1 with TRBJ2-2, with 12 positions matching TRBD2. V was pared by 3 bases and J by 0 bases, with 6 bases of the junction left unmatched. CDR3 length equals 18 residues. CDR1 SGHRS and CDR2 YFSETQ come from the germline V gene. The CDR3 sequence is CASSWTLAGGSNTGELFF. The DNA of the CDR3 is TGCGCCAGCAGCTGGACCCTAGCGGGAGGGTCGAACACCGGGGAGCTGTTTTTT.

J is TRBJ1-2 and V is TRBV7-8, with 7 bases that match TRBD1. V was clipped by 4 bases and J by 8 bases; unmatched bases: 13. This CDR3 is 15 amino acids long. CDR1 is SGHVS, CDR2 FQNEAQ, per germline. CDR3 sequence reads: CASSSGDRPERGYTF. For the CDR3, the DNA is TGTGCCAGCAGCTCTGGGGACAGACCCGAGAGGGGCTACACCTTC.

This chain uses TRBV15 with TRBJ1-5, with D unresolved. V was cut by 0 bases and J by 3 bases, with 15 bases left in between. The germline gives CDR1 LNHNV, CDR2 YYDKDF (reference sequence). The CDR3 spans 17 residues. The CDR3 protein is CATSRDGGTAFNQPQHF. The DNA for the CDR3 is TGTGCCACCAGCAGAGATGGAGGCACGGCCTTCAATCAGCCCCAGCATTTT.

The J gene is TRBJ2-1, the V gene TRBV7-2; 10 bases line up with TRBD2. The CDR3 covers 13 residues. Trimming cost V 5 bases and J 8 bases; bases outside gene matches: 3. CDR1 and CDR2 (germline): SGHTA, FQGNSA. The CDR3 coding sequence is TGTGCCAGCAGCACCGGGACTAGCGATGAGCAGTTCTTC. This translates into CASSTGTSDEQFF. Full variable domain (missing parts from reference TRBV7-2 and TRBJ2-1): GAGVSQSPSNKVTEKGKDVELRCDPISGHTALYWYRQSLGQGLEFLIYFQGNSAPDKSGLPSDRFSAERTGGSVSTLTIQRTQQEDSAVYLCASSTGTSDEQFFGPGTRLTVL.

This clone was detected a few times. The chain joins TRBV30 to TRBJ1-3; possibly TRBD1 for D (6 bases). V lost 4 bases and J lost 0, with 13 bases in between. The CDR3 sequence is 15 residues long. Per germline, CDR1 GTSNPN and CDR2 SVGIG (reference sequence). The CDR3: CAWNLDRTSGNTIYF. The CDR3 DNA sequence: TGTGCCTGGAATTTAGACAGGACCTCTGGAAACACCATATATTTT.